This T cell receptor (beta chain) was recovered during a study of post-analysis software for immune sequencing data (dated by TCRdb to between 2014 and 2016). General notes on the study: The recorded disease courses included relapsing-remitting, secondary progressive and progressive-relapsing multiple sclerosis, and some patients had no subtype annotation. A subset of samples was prepared in parallel using single-end sample barcoding, then pooled and co-amplified after Illumina adapter ligation. Patient repertoires were compared against some twelve previously published healthy control repertoires from donors aged roughly 6 to 26 years. General findings and caveats noted by the study authors: Patients showed significantly higher frequencies than controls for a handful of TRBV segments, among them TRBV5-6, TRBV5-1 and TRBV20-1. When samples were clustered directly using the F measure, samples prepared in the same batch co-clustered strongly, which prompted a batch-effect correction. The control group was slightly older than the multiple sclerosis patient group. Significantly lower normalized Chao1 diversity was found in multiple sclerosis patients than in controls, suggesting substantial peripheral T-cell clonal expansion.

To demonstrate the VDJtools post-analysis software, the study profiled TCR beta repertoires from the peripheral blood of around 13 young patients with multiple sclerosis. Multiple sclerosis patients were children and adolescents aged about 6 to 17 years. The germline V gene (reference sequence) gives CDR1 as DFQATT and CDR2 as SNEGSKA. The CDR3 has 12 amino acids, counting the end cysteine and phenylalanine. The sequence is cut down to CDR3 DNA, 36 bases in frame from base 1. The junction carries 8 bases between V and J, which are trimmed by 5 bases and 0 bases respectively. A few counts support this clonotype. Which antigen it targets is not known. No clone much larger than this one lies a single base away; base qualities are absent. Library prep was done by PCR. Sequenced using an Illumina HiSeq 2500. To reduce PCR and sequencing biases, unique molecular identifiers were built into the TCR beta cDNA libraries. Every 1 to 10 million input T cells yielded some 500,000 cDNA molecules, meaning each molecule approximated one T cell. The same protocol used for the earlier healthy control dataset was applied to prepare and sequence the patient libraries. Samples belonging to the same batch were prepared together, multiplexed and sequenced on a shared HiSeq lane. In the paper's pipeline: MIGEC was used to process the raw barcoded reads, and molecular identifier groups with only a single read were discarded before consensus assembly and CDR3 extraction. VDJtools was used for post-analysis of the clonotype tables, and diversity was normalized by down-sampling every dataset to the size of the smallest sample. In repertoire overlap clustering, CDR3 amino acid sequences, but not nucleotide sequences, were matched to correct batch-related cross-sample contamination. The public reads were quality trimmed at Q25 with fastp and then assembled into clones with MiXCR by TCRdb, keeping productive beta chains. Each entry is one CDR3 protein sequence, shown with its most common DNA and genes. For this entry, the V and J calls and clone size follow TCRdb and not the study's own pipeline. Present in this sample are some 690,000 distinct CDR3 sequences, less than 35% of which were seen just once. 0.56% of the sample is in the top ten clones.

This sequence uses TRBV20-1 and TRBJ2-7, and perhaps TRBD2 as D gene, on 6 matching bases. This TCR was sampled from a girl under 18 with multiple sclerosis. The sample was blood. The CDR3 protein is CSAGGTSYEQYF. The nucleotide sequence reads TGCAGTGCTGGAGGGACCTCCTACGAGCAGTACTTC.